The 30 T cell receptor beta chains presented below share a single source sample, sequenced in a study of cytomegalovirus exposure and HLA in healthy donors. The PCR had 60 Vbeta and 13 Jbeta primers. Produced via immunoSEQ multiplex PCR; TCRdb's table is partial and in-frame only. Found here are just over 200,000 clones, around four fifths of them singletons; the top ten hold 1.5% to 2%. The specimen sequenced was PBMCs. Receptors were obtained from a man between 45 and 60 years old in good health and CMV-seronegative.

This clone appeared a single time. The rearrangement links TRBV19 to TRBJ1-2; TRBD1 agrees at 10 bases. Trimming took 3 bases from V and 6 from J; bases not matched to a gene: 10. The CDR3 runs 16 residues. The germline V gene encodes CDR1 LNHDA and CDR2 SQIVND (reference sequence). CDR3 coding DNA: TGTGCCAGTAGTATTAGACAGGGGGCGATGGTGCATGGCTACACCTTC. Its protein product is CASSIRQGAMVHGYTF.

The J gene is TRBJ1-1, the V gene TRBV6-6; D is undetermined. Germline V gene data show CDR1 as MNHNY and CDR2 as SVGAGI (reference sequence). V lost 6 bases to trimming and J lost 5 bases, with 4 bases between them. This CDR3 contains 10 residues. The CDR3 loop reads CASRSTEAFF. DNA of the CDR3: TGTGCCAGCAGGAGTACTGAAGCTTTCTTT.

The chain couples TRBV7-2 to TRBJ2-1, with D maybe TRBD2 (6 bases). This CDR3 region has 15 residues. Looked up from germline, CDR1 is SGHTA and CDR2 is FQGNSA. With 4 bases removed from V and 5 bases from J, the gap between germline ends came to 15 bases. In DNA form, the CDR3 reads TGTGCCAGCAGCTCCGGTTCTAGCGTAGACAATGAGCAGTTCTTC. Protein: CASSSGSSVDNEQFF.

The chain employs TRBV19 and TRBJ1-1, with unresolved D. The V end lost 5 bases, the J end lost 2 bases, and 12 bases lay between the germline ends. The germline V gene encodes CDR1 LNHDA and CDR2 SQIVND (reference sequence). The CDR3 sequence is 14 residues long. CDR3 in amino acids: CASSFPDTNTEAFF. In nucleotides, the CDR3 is TGTGCCAGTAGTTTCCCAGATACCAACACTGAAGCTTTCTTT.

The chain links TRBV28 to TRBJ2-6; D perhaps matches TRBD2 (5 bases). The V gene's germline CDR1 is MDHEN and CDR2 SYDVKM. V was shortened by 5 bases and J by 4 bases, with 18 bases between the two germline ends. The CDR3 runs to 17 residues. The CDR3 here is CASSHPARVQGANVLTF. The CDR3 DNA is TGTGCCAGCAGTCACCCTGCGAGGGTACAGGGGGCCAACGTCCTGACTTTC.

The chain has TRBV5-1 and TRBJ2-3, with 8 bases that match TRBD2. Germline V lookup: CDR1 SGHRS, CDR2 YFSETQ. This CDR3 is built from 16 residues. Trimming removed 1 base from V and 4 bases from J; junction bases left unmatched: 8. The DNA of the CDR3 is TGCGCCAGCAGCTTGCAAAGCGGGAGAGGGTCAGATACGCAGTATTTT. It encodes CASSLQSGRGSDTQYF.

V usage is TRBV30 and J usage is TRBJ2-5, with D possibly matching TRBD1 (6 bases). Germline V gene data show CDR1 as GTSNPN and CDR2 as SVGIG (reference sequence). The CDR3 totals 13 residues. The ends were cut back, 8 bases at V and 2 bases at J, with 15 bases in the middle. CDR3 loop: CAGGQRLQETQYF. DNA of the CDR3: TGTGCCGGTGGACAGAGACTACAAGAGACCCAGTACTTC.

The chain carries TRBV27 and TRBJ2-2, with D possibly being TRBD2 (6 bases). The V and J ends lost 10 bases and 6 bases respectively, with 12 bases between them. Germline values: CDR1 MNHEY, CDR2 SMNVEV (reference sequence). The CDR3 is made up of 12 amino acids. The CDR3 loop is CATQWGAGELFF. The CDR3 nucleotides read TGTGCCACCCAGTGGGGGGCCGGGGAGCTGTTTTTT.

V is TRBV28 and J is TRBJ2-7, with 7 bases identical to TRBD1. V lost 5 bases, J lost 4 bases, and 5 bases stayed unmatched. CDR3 length: 13 residues. The germline gives CDR1 MDHEN, CDR2 SYDVKM. The CDR3 reads CASSGTELYEQYF. As DNA, the CDR3 is TGTGCCAGCAGTGGGACAGAGCTATACGAGCAGTACTTC.

This clone came up a few times. V and J are TRBV5-1 and TRBJ1-5, with D uncertain. Trimming cost V 0 bases and J 0 bases, with 4 bases left between them. The CDR3 is 14 amino acids. Germline V gene data show CDR1 as SGHRS and CDR2 as YFSETQ. Written as DNA, the CDR3 is TGCGCCAGCAGCTTGGGGAGTAGCAATCAGCCCCAGCATTTT. Protein: CASSLGSSNQPQHF.

This chain links TRBV5-1 with TRBJ2-3, with 7 bases matching TRBD2. The ends lost 4 bases at V and 0 bases at J; junction bases unmatched: 8. The germline V gene encodes CDR1 SGHRS and CDR2 YFSETQ. CDR3 length: 16 residues. CDR3 protein: CASSPSGLVSTDTQYF. The CDR3 nucleotides read TGCGCCAGCAGCCCCAGCGGACTAGTTAGCACAGATACGCAGTATTTT. The full variable domain, rest sourced from reference TRBV5-1 and TRBJ2-3, is KAGVTQTPRYLIKTRGQQVTLSCSPISGHRSVSWYQQTPGQGLQFLFEYFSETQRNKGNFPGRFSGRQFSNSRSEMNVSTLELGDSALYLCASSPSGLVSTDTQYFGPGTRLTVL.

The rearrangement joins TRBV4-1 to TRBJ1-5; a weak D match, TRBD1 (5 bases). Trimming left V 1 base short and J 1 base short, with 20 bases between. This CDR3 has 19 residues. The V gene's germline CDR1 is MGHRA and CDR2 YSYEKL. This chain's CDR3 is CASSQASGGGGKSNQPQHF. CDR3 bases: TGCGCCAGCAGCCAAGCGAGCGGGGGGGGTGGGAAGAGCAATCAGCCCCAGCATTTT.

This chain links TRBV19 with TRBJ2-7; 11 bases map to TRBD1. CDR3 length equals 15 residues. V was pared by 6 bases and J by 2 bases, with 6 bases of the junction left unmatched. Germline loops: CDR1 LNHDA, CDR2 SQIVND (reference sequence). This CDR3 is CASSTRDRGTYEQYF. The CDR3 nucleotides are TGTGCCAGTAGCACCCGGGACAGGGGGACCTACGAGCAGTACTTC.

J is TRBJ1-2 and V is TRBV6-4, with 7 bases identical to TRBD1. CDR1 is MRHNA and CDR2 is SNTAGT in the germline V gene. The CDR3 has 16 amino acids. Trimming at V came to 0 bases and at J to 8 bases, leaving 12 bases not matched to a gene. Here the CDR3 reads CASSDSGTANDRGYTF. In DNA, the CDR3 is TGTGCCAGCAGTGACTCCGGGACAGCAAACGACCGAGGCTACACCTTC.

The V and J genes are TRBV29-1 and TRBJ2-2; 9 nucleotides match TRBD1. Germline values: CDR1 SQVTM, CDR2 ANQGSEA. The trim removed 7 bases at V and 1 base at J, leaving 4 bases unmatched. The CDR3 sequence is 14 residues long. CDR3 nucleotides: TGCAGCGGACAGGGACAGGGGAACACCGGGGAGCTGTTTTTT. It codes for CSGQGQGNTGELFF.

The J gene is TRBJ2-2, the V gene TRBV6-1; 8 bases line up with TRBD1. Germline V gives CDR1 MNHNS, CDR2 SASEGT. The CDR3 spans 14 residues. J was trimmed by 7 bases and V by 10 bases; bases with no gene match: 11. CDR3 protein: CATGYQGAGGELFF. CDR3 nucleotides: TGTGCCACGGGTTATCAGGGGGCGGGCGGGGAGCTGTTTTTT.

This clone was counted a few times. This sequence joins TRBV7-2 and TRBJ1-1; D not certain. CDR3 length: 13 amino acids. Germline V lookup: CDR1 SGHTA, CDR2 FQGNSA. V shed 3 bases and J shed 3 bases, with 8 bases lying between them. In nucleotides, the CDR3 is TGTGCCAGCAGCTTCCAGCGGTACACTGAAGCTTTCTTT. The encoded protein is CASSFQRYTEAFF. The variable domain in full, with the rest retrieved from reference TRBV7-2 and TRBJ1-1, is GAGVSQSPSNKVTEKGKDVELRCDPISGHTALYWYRQSLGQGLEFLIYFQGNSAPDKSGLPSDRFSAERTGGSVSTLTIQRTQQEDSAVYLCASSFQRYTEAFFGQGTRLTVV.

This clone was observed a handful of times. The rearrangement links TRBV28 to TRBJ1-2; 7 bases agree with TRBD1. Germline-derived CDR1 and CDR2 are MDHEN and SYDVKM. The CDR3 is 14 amino acids. V shed 4 bases, J shed 2 bases, and the junction held 4 bases outside the gene matches. The CDR3 bases are TGTGCCAGCAGTTGGGTGGGACAGAACTATGGCTACACCTTC. This gives the protein CASSWVGQNYGYTF.

The chain recombines TRBV5-4 with TRBJ1-1; TRBD1 is a possible D gene (5 bases). CDR1 is SGHNT, CDR2 YYREEE, per germline (reference sequence). V gave up 6 bases and J gave up 0 bases, with 12 bases separating them. This CDR3 is 14 amino acids long. The CDR3 DNA follows: TGTGCCAGCACCCGACAGTCTATGAACACTGAAGCTTTCTTT. This codes for CASTRQSMNTEAFF. Based on the CDR3 plus reference TRBV5-4 and TRBJ1-1, the full variable domain is ETGVTQSPTHLIKTRGQQVTLRCSSQSGHNTVSWYQQALGQGPQFIFQYYREEENGRGNFPPRFSGLQFPNYSSELNVNALELDDSALYLCASTRQSMNTEAFFGQGTRLTVV.

The chain is built from TRBV7-3 and TRBJ2-1; 7 bases fit TRBD1. With V trimmed by 5 bases and J by 3 bases, 4 bases remained unmatched. Germline CDR1 reads SGHTA; CDR2 reads FQGTGA. The CDR3 totals 14 residues. As DNA, the CDR3 is TGTGCCAGCAGCCAGGGACAGATCTACAATGAGCAGTTCTTC. Its protein is CASSQGQIYNEQFF.

The gene calls are TRBV28 and TRBJ1-1, with TRBD1 identical over 9 bases. The CDR3 sequence is 14 residues long. Germline CDR1 is MDHEN and CDR2 is SYDVKM. The V and J ends lost 4 bases and 3 bases, in that order; junction bases with no gene match: 3. Written as DNA, the CDR3 is TGTGCCAGCAGTTCGGGACAGGGAGACACTGAAGCTTTCTTT. Its protein product is CASSSGQGDTEAFF.

The chain links TRBV18 to TRBJ2-2; weak D call: TRBD1 (5 bases). The CDR3 runs to 15 residues. CDR1 is KGHSH, CDR2 LQKENI, per germline. The V and J ends lost 2 bases and 1 base respectively, with 8 bases between them. CDR3 region: CASSPVTENTGELFF. The CDR3 bases are TGTGCCAGCTCACCAGTGACAGAGAACACCGGGGAGCTGTTTTTT.

This rearrangement joins TRBV5-1 to TRBJ1-2; D is ambiguous. Germline CDR1 is SGHRS and CDR2 is YFSETQ. Trimming left V 0 bases short and J 3 bases short, with 6 bases between. The CDR3 extends over 13 amino acids. CDR3 in DNA: TGCGCCAGCAGCTTGGGCGGGGACTATGGCTACACCTTC. It yields the protein CASSLGGDYGYTF. Looking up the rest from reference TRBV5-1 and TRBJ1-2 gives the full variable domain: KAGVTQTPRYLIKTRGQQVTLSCSPISGHRSVSWYQQTPGQGLQFLFEYFSETQRNKGNFPGRFSGRQFSNSRSEMNVSTLELGDSALYLCASSLGGDYGYTFGSGTRLTVV.

The V and J genes are TRBV18 and TRBJ2-1, with D unresolved. The CDR3 has 15 residues. The germline V gene has CDR1 KGHSH and CDR2 LQKENI. Trimming took 6 bases from V and 0 from J, leaving 12 bases between them. The CDR3 loop is CASSPPSRSYNEQFF. As DNA, the CDR3 is TGTGCCAGCTCCCCTCCGTCCCGCTCCTACAATGAGCAGTTCTTC.

This clone was seen repeatedly, ten times or more. The chain carries TRBV6-6 and TRBJ2-7; 12 positions agree with TRBD2. The CDR3 loop spans 14 amino acids. Trimming cost V 6 bases and J 5 bases; bases outside gene matches: 5. The germline gives CDR1 MNHNY, CDR2 SVGAGI (reference sequence). This CDR3 reads CASRASGRAHEQYF. The CDR3 DNA is TGTGCCAGCAGGGCTAGCGGGAGGGCCCACGAGCAGTACTTC.

The rearrangement uses TRBV6-5 and TRBJ2-7; 7 bases line up with TRBD1. Germline V gives CDR1 MNHEY, CDR2 SVGAGI. The length of the CDR3 is 14 residues. Trimming cost V 2 bases and J 4 bases; bases outside gene matches: 5. The DNA for the CDR3 is TGTGCCAGCAGTTACCGGGACAGATTTTACGAGCAGTACTTC. Its translation: CASSYRDRFYEQYF.

The chain links TRBV10-2 to TRBJ1-5; no definite D call. In germline, CDR1 is WSHSY, CDR2 SAAADI. This CDR3 spans 13 amino acids. Trimming pared 4 bases from V and 3 bases from J, leaving 7 bases between. CDR3 residues: CASSAQFNQPQHF. CDR3 DNA: TGCGCCAGCAGTGCACAGTTCAATCAGCCCCAGCATTTT.

A remark on this clone: The same CDR3 arises from other DNA sequences in this sample as well. The chain carries TRBV2 and TRBJ2-3; D is perhaps TRBD2 (6 bases). Germline V CDR1 and CDR2: SNHLY, FYNNEI. CDR3 size: 15 residues. V lost 2 bases to trimming and J lost 0 bases, with 9 bases between them. In DNA, the CDR3 is TGTGCCAGCAGTGAAACTAGCAGCAGCACAGATACGCAGTATTTT. Its protein is CASSETSSSTDTQYF. The complete variable domain, with remaining parts taken from reference TRBV2 and TRBJ2-3, reads EPEVTQTPSHQVTQMGQEVILRCVPISNHLYFYWYRQILGQKVEFLVSFYNNEISEKSEIFDDQFSVERPDGSNFTLKIRSTKLEDSAMYFCASSETSSSTDTQYFGPGTRLTVL.

The chain carries TRBV10-3 and TRBJ2-2; D is possibly TRBD2 (7 bases). Germline CDR1 reads ENHRY; CDR2 reads SYGVKD. This CDR3 region has 17 residues. V shed 6 bases and J shed 0 bases, with 17 bases lying between them. The CDR3 protein is CAISPRGAETNTGELFF. For the CDR3, the DNA is TGTGCCATCAGCCCTCGGGGGGCAGAGACGAACACCGGGGAGCTGTTTTTT.

The chain links TRBV11-2 to TRBJ2-5, with D possibly matching TRBD2 (6 bases). V lost 0 bases to trimming and J lost 4 bases, with 9 bases between them. This CDR3 has 14 amino acids. The germline V gene has CDR1 SGHAT and CDR2 FQNNGV. This chain's CDR3 is CASSLELRGETQYF. As DNA, the CDR3 is TGTGCCAGCAGCTTAGAGCTGCGGGGAGAGACCCAGTACTTC.